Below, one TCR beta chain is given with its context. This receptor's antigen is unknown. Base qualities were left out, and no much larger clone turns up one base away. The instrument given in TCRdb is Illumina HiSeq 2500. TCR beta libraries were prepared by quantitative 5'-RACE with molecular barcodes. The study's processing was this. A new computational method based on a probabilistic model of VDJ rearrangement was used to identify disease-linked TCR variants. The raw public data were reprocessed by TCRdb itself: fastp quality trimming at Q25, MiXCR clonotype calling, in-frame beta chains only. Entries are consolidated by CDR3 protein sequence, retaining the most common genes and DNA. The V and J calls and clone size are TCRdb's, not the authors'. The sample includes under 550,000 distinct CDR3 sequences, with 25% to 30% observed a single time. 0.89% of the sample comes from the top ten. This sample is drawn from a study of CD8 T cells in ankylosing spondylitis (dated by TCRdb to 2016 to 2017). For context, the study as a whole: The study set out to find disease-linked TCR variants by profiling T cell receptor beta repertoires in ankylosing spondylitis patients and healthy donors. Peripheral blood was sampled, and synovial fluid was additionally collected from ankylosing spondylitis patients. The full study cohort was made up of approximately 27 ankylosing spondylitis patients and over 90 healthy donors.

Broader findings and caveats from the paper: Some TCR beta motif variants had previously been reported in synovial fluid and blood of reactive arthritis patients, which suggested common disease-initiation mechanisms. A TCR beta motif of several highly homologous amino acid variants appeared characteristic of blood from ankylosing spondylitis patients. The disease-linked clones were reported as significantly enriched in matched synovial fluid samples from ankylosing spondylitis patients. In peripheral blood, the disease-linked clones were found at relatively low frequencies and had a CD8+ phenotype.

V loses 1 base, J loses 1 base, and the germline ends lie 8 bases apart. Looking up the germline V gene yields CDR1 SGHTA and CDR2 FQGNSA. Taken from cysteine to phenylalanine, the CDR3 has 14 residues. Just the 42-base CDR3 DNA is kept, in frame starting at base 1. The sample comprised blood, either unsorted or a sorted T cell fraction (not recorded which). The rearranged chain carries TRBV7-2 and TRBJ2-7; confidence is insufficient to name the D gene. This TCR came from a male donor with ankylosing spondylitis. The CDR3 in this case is CASSLVMVSYEQYF. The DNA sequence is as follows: TGTGCCAGCAGCTTAGTTATGGTTTCCTACGAGCAGTACTTC. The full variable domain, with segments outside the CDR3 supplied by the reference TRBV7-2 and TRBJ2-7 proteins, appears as GAGVSQSPSNKVTEKGKDVELRCDPISGHTALYWYRQSLGQGLEFLIYFQGNSAPDKSGLPSDRFSAERTGGSVSTLTIQRTQQEDSAVYLCASSLVMVSYEQYFGPGTRLTVT.